This TCR beta chain is from a study of T cells in Graves' hyperthyroidism and ophthalmopathy. Study observations and caveats: Classification by a 13 V-J model distinguished ophthalmopathy from stable hyperthyroidism.

The CDR3 runs 18 residues. CDR1 is SGHDT and CDR2 is YYEEEE in the germline V gene. The V segment lost 0 bases and the J segment 0 bases; nucleotides outside the gene matches: 6. Amplified TCR beta CDR3 regions derived from RNA transcripts. An initial round of RT-PCR targeting the TCR CDR3 relied on the HTBI primer set. A single record per CDR3 protein comes from TCRdb applying MiXCR to the multiplex PCR reads. The sample holds approximately 600,000 distinct CDR3 sequences, 15% to 20% seen once. A remark on this clonotype: Its cognate antigen is unknown.

The specimen sequenced was blood. The clonotype originates from a woman younger than 45 with Graves' hyperthyroidism. The chain recombines TRBV5-6 with TRBJ2-1, with 10 bases that match TRBD2. This CDR3 reads CASSLELAGPNSYNEQFF. The CDR3 nucleotides read TGTGCCAGCAGCTTGGAACTAGCGGGGCCAAACTCCTACAATGAGCAGTTCTTC.